These 23 T cell receptor beta chains were sequenced from one sample in a study of T cell responses to AZD1222 COVID-19 vaccine. Assay: immunoSEQ multiplex PCR; the TCRdb copy retains only in-frame clones and omits some. This table has about 64,000 clones, about four fifths appearing once. The sample in question was peripheral blood, obtained 28 days after the second AZD1222 dose. These receptors came from an adult who received the AZD1222 COVID-19 vaccine.

This chain connects TRBV6-5 to TRBJ2-2; 11 bases agree with TRBD2. J was trimmed by 14 bases and V by 7 bases; bases with no gene match: 3. From germline, CDR1 is MNHEY and CDR2 SVGAGI. This CDR3 contains 11 residues. This CDR3 reads CASILAGGLFF. CDR3 coding DNA: TGTGCCAGCATCCTAGCGGGGGGTCTGTTTTTT.

The V call is TRBV7-2, the J call TRBJ1-2; weak D call: TRBD1 (5 bases). The length of the CDR3 is 13 residues. Germline V gives CDR1 SGHTA, CDR2 FQGNSA. Between the trimmed V and J ends, which lost 5 bases and 5 bases, there was a span of 12 bases. CDR3 in amino acids: CASSTAWGYGYTF. The DNA of the CDR3 is TGTGCCAGCAGCACGGCCTGGGGGTATGGCTACACCTTC. The complete variable domain, with remaining parts taken from reference TRBV7-2 and TRBJ1-2, reads GAGVSQSPSNKVTEKGKDVELRCDPISGHTALYWYRQSLGQGLEFLIYFQGNSAPDKSGLPSDRFSAERTGGSVSTLTIQRTQQEDSAVYLCASSTAWGYGYTFGSGTRLTVV.

This rearrangement joins TRBV3-1 (or the pseudogene TRBV3-2) to TRBJ1-3, with D tentatively TRBD1 (6 bases). Trimming removed 0 bases at V and 0 bases at J, with 12 bases between. CDR3 length: 17 amino acids. In germline, CDR1 is LGHDT, CDR2 YNNKEL (reference sequence). CDR3 protein: CASSQETGIGSGNTIYF. The CDR3 DNA sequence: TGTGCCAGCAGCCAAGAGACAGGAATTGGCTCTGGAAACACCATATATTTT.

This chain connects TRBV18 to TRBJ1-3; perhaps TRBD1 as D (5 bases). The ends were cut back, 6 bases at V and 4 bases at J, with 13 bases in the middle. In germline, CDR1 is KGHSH, CDR2 LQKENI. This CDR3 is built from 14 residues. The CDR3 bases are TGTGCCAGCTCGCCTTCAGGGCCCGGAAACACCATATATTTT. Translated: CASSPSGPGNTIYF.

This sequence joins TRBV5-1 and TRBJ2-7; no clear D gene. Germline loops: CDR1 SGHRS, CDR2 YFSETQ. This CDR3 has 14 amino acids. V lost 0 bases, J lost 2 bases, and 9 bases lay in between. CDR3 DNA: TGCGCCAGCAGCTTGGAACCCGTGGCCTACGAGCAGTACTTC. Amino acid sequence: CASSLEPVAYEQYF.

The CDR3 nucleotides read TGTGCCAGCAGCCCCGGGACAGGGGTTGGCTACACCTTC. It encodes CASSPGTGVGYTF. The J gene is TRBJ1-2, the V gene TRBV7-2; 10 bases agree with TRBD1. The V and J ends lost 5 bases and 7 bases, in that order; junction bases with no gene match: 4. This CDR3 contains 13 residues. The germline CDR1 and CDR2 sequences are SGHTA and FQGNSA.

The chain carries TRBV18 and TRBJ1-1; D ambiguous. Deletions cut 3 bases from V and 2 bases from J, with 13 bases between. There are 15 residues in the CDR3. Germline assignment: CDR1 KGHSH and CDR2 LQKENI. The CDR3 DNA is TGTGCCAGCTCACCCACCTCGGACTATAACACTGAAGCTTTCTTT. Translated: CASSPTSDYNTEAFF.

The V gene is TRBV5-1, the J gene TRBJ1-3; D remains unclear. There are 15 residues in the CDR3. From germline, CDR1 is SGHRS and CDR2 YFSETQ. V lost 4 bases to trimming and J lost 0 bases, with 11 bases between them. The CDR3 spells CASSVGASSGNTIYF. Written as DNA, the CDR3 is TGCGCCAGCAGCGTAGGAGCAAGCTCTGGAAACACCATATATTTT.

The J gene is TRBJ1-1, the V gene TRBV28; D may be TRBD1 (6 bases). Trimming took 7 bases from V and 4 from J, leaving 16 bases between them. From germline, CDR1 is MDHEN and CDR2 SYDVKM. The CDR3 length is 14 residues. Written as DNA, the CDR3 is TGTGCCAGCACTCAAAGGGGGTACGGCACTGAAGCTTTCTTT. This gives the protein CASTQRGYGTEAFF. The full variable domain, completed using reference TRBV28 and TRBJ1-1, is DVKVTQSSRYLVKRTGEKVFLECVQDMDHENMFWYRQDPGLGLRLIYFSYDVKMKEKGDIPEGYSVSREKKERFSLILESASTNQTSMYLCASTQRGYGTEAFFGQGTRLTVV.

The V call is TRBV18, the J call TRBJ1-1; maybe TRBD1 (6 bases). CDR1 is KGHSH and CDR2 is LQKENI in the germline V gene. This CDR3 is built from 16 residues. The ends were cut back, 0 bases at V and 1 base at J, with 12 bases in the middle. The CDR3 DNA reads TGTGCCAGCTCACCACCCGGGACACAGAAGAACACTGAAGCTTTCTTT. Translation: CASSPPGTQKNTEAFF. The full variable domain, rest sourced from reference TRBV18 and TRBJ1-1, is NAGVMQNPRHLVRRRGQEARLRCSPMKGHSHVYWYRQLPEEGLKFMVYLQKENIIDESGMPKERFSAEFPKEGPSILRIQQVVRGDSAAYFCASSPPGTQKNTEAFFGQGTRLTVV.

This clone has a handful of counts. The chain has TRBV5-1 and TRBJ2-1; TRBD2 matches 10 bases. Trimming at V came to 1 base and at J to 7 bases, leaving 11 bases not matched to a gene. The CDR3 runs 17 residues. Germline CDR1 and CDR2: SGHRS and YFSETQ. The CDR3, as DNA: TGCGCCAGCAGCTTGTGGCCCAGCGGGGGGGCCGGGAATGAGCAGTTCTTC. Residues: CASSLWPSGGAGNEQFF.

The CDR3 spells CASRLLENTGELFF. The CDR3 bases are TGTGCCAGCAGACTGCTAGAGAACACCGGGGAGCTGTTTTTT. The J gene is TRBJ2-2, the V gene TRBV6-5; no clear D gene. The CDR3 runs 14 residues. Germline CDR1 reads MNHEY; CDR2 reads SVGAGI. The V end was cut by 6 bases, the J end by 1 base, with 9 bases between.

This chain connects TRBV30 to TRBJ1-6; TRBD1 matches at 8 bases. The CDR3 totals 14 residues. Germline V gene sequence: CDR1 GTSNPN, CDR2 SVGIG (reference sequence). Trimming at V came to 0 bases and at J to 6 bases, leaving 1 base not matched to a gene. The CDR3 sequence: CAWSVDRGNSPLHF. Here the CDR3 DNA reads TGTGCCTGGAGTGTAGACAGGGGTAATTCACCCCTCCACTTT.

The chain employs TRBV5-8 and TRBJ1-4; D perhaps matches TRBD1 (6 bases). CDR1 SGHTS and CDR2 YDEGEE come from the germline V gene. V lost 5 bases, J lost 8 bases, and 19 bases lay in between. The CDR3 is made up of 15 amino acids. The CDR3 DNA is TGTGCCAGCAGACAAACCCGCAGGGGCCCCGAAAAACTGTTTTTT. Its translation: CASRQTRRGPEKLFF.

This chain links TRBV5-6 with TRBJ1-1; D is undetermined. Germline lookup yields CDR1 SGHDT and CDR2 YYEEEE. There are 14 residues in the CDR3. The germline V and J ends were trimmed by 0 bases and 1 base, with 7 bases remaining between them. CDR3 nucleotides: TGTGCCAGCAGCTTGGTCTACGGGAACACTGAAGCTTTCTTT. Its translation: CASSLVYGNTEAFF.

The chain has TRBV2 and TRBJ2-2; D uncertain. V was pared by 3 bases and J by 5 bases, with 10 bases between. The CDR3 loop spans 14 amino acids. Looked up from germline, CDR1 is SNHLY and CDR2 is FYNNEI. The CDR3 reads CASSESWQTGELFF. The CDR3 DNA follows: TGTGCCAGCAGTGAGAGTTGGCAGACCGGGGAGCTGTTTTTT.

V gene TRBV29-1 combines with J gene TRBJ1-3; D is unresolved. V gave up 6 bases and J gave up 0 bases, with 15 bases separating them. This CDR3 has 15 residues. CDR1 and CDR2 (germline): SQVTM, ANQGSEA. DNA for the CDR3: TGCAGCGTCCGCACCCTGACGGACTCTGGAAACACCATATATTTT. Protein sequence: CSVRTLTDSGNTIYF.

In the case of this clone: Compared with germline, one end of the junction differs, possibly owing to a read error. The rearrangement uses TRBV10-3 and TRBJ1-1, with D uncertain. The CDR3 consists of 12 residues. From germline, CDR1 is ENHRY and CDR2 SYGVKD. As DNA, the CDR3 is TGTGCCATCAGTGGCCCCAACAGTGAAGCTTTCTTT. This gives the protein CAISGPNSEAFF.

The V gene is TRBV10-3, the J gene TRBJ2-2, with 8 bases matching TRBD1. Germline V gene data show CDR1 as ENHRY and CDR2 as SYGVKD. The V and J ends lost 3 bases and 1 base, in that order; junction bases with no gene match: 4. The CDR3 sequence is 16 residues long. The CDR3 DNA sequence: TGTGCCATCAGTGATACCGGACAGGGGAACACCGGGGAGCTGTTTTTT. Its protein product is CAISDTGQGNTGELFF.

The chain recombines TRBV21-1 with TRBJ2-5; no check of the table's D call, TRBD2, against the DNA was made. TRBV21-1 counts as a pseudogene. The CDR3 extends over 16 amino acids. The CDR3 sequence: CASTRTGTTRLETQYF. The CDR3 nucleotides are TGTGCCAGCACCCGTACCGGGACTACCCGGCTAGAGACCCAGTACTTC.

This chain uses TRBV7-2 with TRBJ1-6, with TRBD1 identical over 7 bases. CDR1 is SGHTA and CDR2 is FQGNSA in the germline V gene. Trimming at V came to 8 bases and at J to 2 bases, leaving 6 bases not matched to a gene. The CDR3 sequence is 15 residues long. The CDR3 region is CASARGATYNSPLHF. Here the CDR3 DNA reads TGTGCCAGCGCCAGGGGGGCAACCTATAATTCACCCCTCCACTTT.

CDR3 in amino acids: CASSRQGANYGYTF. In DNA form, the CDR3 reads TGTGCCAGTAGTCGACAGGGGGCTAACTATGGCTACACCTTC. J is TRBJ1-2 and V is TRBV19; 9 bases are a match to TRBD1. Germline CDR1 is LNHDA and CDR2 is SQIVND (reference sequence). The CDR3 is 14 residues long. The ends lost 5 bases at V and 0 bases at J; junction bases unmatched: 1.

This rearrangement joins TRBV11-2 to TRBJ2-7; D is unclear. The V gene's germline CDR1 is SGHAT and CDR2 FQNNGV. Trimming removed 1 base at V and 2 bases at J, with 9 bases between. The CDR3 is 14 amino acids. The CDR3 is CASSLVGTAYEQYF. CDR3 DNA: TGTGCCAGCAGCTTAGTGGGTACCGCCTACGAGCAGTACTTC.